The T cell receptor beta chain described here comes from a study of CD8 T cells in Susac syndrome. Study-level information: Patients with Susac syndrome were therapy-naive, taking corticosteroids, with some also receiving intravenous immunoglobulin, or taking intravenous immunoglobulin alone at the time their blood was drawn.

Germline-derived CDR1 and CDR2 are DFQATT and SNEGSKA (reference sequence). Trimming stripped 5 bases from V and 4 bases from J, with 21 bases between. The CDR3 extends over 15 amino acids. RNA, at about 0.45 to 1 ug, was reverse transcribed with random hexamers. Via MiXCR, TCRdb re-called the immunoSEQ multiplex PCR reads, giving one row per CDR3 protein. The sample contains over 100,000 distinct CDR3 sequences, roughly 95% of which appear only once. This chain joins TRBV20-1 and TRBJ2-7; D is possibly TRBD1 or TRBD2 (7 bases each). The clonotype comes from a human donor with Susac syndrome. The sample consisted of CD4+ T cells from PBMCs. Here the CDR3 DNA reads TGCAGTGCTCTCAACCCGGGGGGACAGCTATACGAGCAGTACTTC. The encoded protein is CSALNPGGQLYEQYF.